A selection of T cell receptor beta chains follows, all from one sample in a study of blood T cell repertoires in COVID-19. Measured with immunoSEQ multiplex PCR; TCRdb has only the in-frame clones, and not every one. The sample has under 200,000 clones, about 83% seen once. The sample taken for sequencing was peripheral blood. The receptors were gathered from a man between 65 and 80 years old who had recovered from COVID-19. CDR3s leave out the opening cysteine and the closing phenylalanine or tryptophan. The size entry is marked missing in some rows and otherwise reads once, few, many or a size class.

clone_size v_call cdr3_aa
. TRBV24-1 ATSEGDIYSGNTIY
. TRBV18 ASSPPGGGDTQY
. TRBV7-9 ASSSLGAGATNEKLF
. TRBV3-1/TRBV3-2 ASSYRTGSAYEQY
. TRBV18 ASSPPGANEKLF
. TRBV30 AWSGTPLYEQY
. TRBV7-9 ASSLGSGMDYGYT
few TRBV20-1 SARGETQY
. TRBV11-2 ASSSGRAGEQY
. TRBV2 ASSTGRSGEQF
. TRBV15 ATSRDRWATAQEQY
. TRBV7-6 ASSGGSATSYEQY
. TRBV6-5 ASSYALGQDYGYT
. TRBV2 ASRTDRGSYEQY
. TRBV6-5 ASHPGTGGDTQY
. TRBV28 ASSLYRSSYNEQF
few TRBV7-9 ASSFGGDETQY
once TRBV3-1/TRBV3-2 ASSQDTGYYNEQF
. TRBV7-3 ASSFQGQETQY
. TRBV18 ASSAGLAGVATDTQY
. TRBV28 ASSSPGQPTTNEKLF
. TRBV5-1 ASSPPGTSVYNEQF
. TRBV7-2 ASSLWPREVQY
. TRBV2 ASSGTGENIQY
once TRBV2 ASSEASSVLTKNIQY
. TRBV7-2 ASSLGLGRPYEQY
. TRBV6-1 ASSEPGQRNTEAF
few TRBV11-2 ASSRGSVSNQPQH
once TRBV7-2 ASRQTSGSYNEQY